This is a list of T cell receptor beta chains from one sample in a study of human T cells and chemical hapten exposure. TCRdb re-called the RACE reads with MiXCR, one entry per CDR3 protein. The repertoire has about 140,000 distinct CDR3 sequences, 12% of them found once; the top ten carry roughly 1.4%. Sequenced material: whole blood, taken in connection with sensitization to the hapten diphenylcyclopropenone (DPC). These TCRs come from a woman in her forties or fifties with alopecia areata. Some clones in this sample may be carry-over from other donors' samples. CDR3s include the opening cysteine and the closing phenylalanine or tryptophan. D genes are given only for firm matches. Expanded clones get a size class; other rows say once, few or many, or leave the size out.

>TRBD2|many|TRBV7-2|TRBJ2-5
CASSFKGLAVETQYF
TGTGCCAGCAGCTTCAAGGGACTAGCTGTCGAGACCCAGTACTTC
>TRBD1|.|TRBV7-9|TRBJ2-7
CASSQTGTAYEQYF
TGTGCCAGCAGTCAGACCGGGACAGCCTACGAGCAGTACTTC
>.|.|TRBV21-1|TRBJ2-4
CASSTPRGRREYF
TGTGCCAGCAGCACCCCCAGGGGGCGAAGAGAGTACTTC
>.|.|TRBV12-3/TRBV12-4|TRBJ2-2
CASRGHNTGELFF
TGTGCCAGCAGGGGACACAACACCGGGGAGCTGTTTTTT
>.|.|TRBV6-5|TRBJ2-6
CASSYSSSGANVLTF
TGTGCCAGCAGTTACTCTTCCTCTGGGGCCAACGTCCTGACTTTC
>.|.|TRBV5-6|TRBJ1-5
CASSSRQLNQPQHF
TGTGCCAGCAGCTCCCGACAGCTCAATCAGCCCCAGCATTTT
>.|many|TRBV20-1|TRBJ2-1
CSARKQPSLF
TGCAGTGCTAGAAAACAGCCGTCGCTCTTC
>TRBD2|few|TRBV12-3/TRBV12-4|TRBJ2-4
CASSLLAGGTQNIQYF
TGTGCCAGCAGTTTATTGGCGGGAGGTACGCAAAACATTCAGTACTTC
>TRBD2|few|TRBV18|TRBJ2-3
CASSQDLAGKVSTDTQYF
TGTGCCAGCTCACAGGATCTAGCGGGAAAGGTTAGCACAGATACGCAGTATTTT
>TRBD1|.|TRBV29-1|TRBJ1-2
CSVDGQGADGYTF
TGCAGCGTTGATGGACAGGGGGCAGATGGCTACACCTTC
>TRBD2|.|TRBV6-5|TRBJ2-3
CASSYSWAREGPGTQYF
TGTGCCAGCAGTTACTCCTGGGCGCGGGAGGGCCCGGGTACGCAGTATTTT
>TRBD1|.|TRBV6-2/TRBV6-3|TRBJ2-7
CASTPEGTGGREQYF
TGTGCCAGCACGCCGGAAGGGACAGGGGGCCGCGAGCAGTACTTC
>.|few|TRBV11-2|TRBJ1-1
CASSSSDSDNTEAFF
TGTGCCAGCAGCTCATCGGACAGTGACAACACTGAAGCTTTCTTT
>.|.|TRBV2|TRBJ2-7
CASTRQVDYEQYF
TGTGCCAGCACTCGACAGGTAGACTACGAGCAGTACTTC
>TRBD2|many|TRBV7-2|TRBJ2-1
CASSLRSKTSALSYNEQFF
TGTGCCAGCAGCTTAAGGTCTAAGACTAGCGCCCTTTCCTACAATGAGCAGTTCTTC
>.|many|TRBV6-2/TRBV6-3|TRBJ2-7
CASNPRDTSSYEQYF
TGTGCCAGCAACCCCCGGGACACGAGCTCCTACGAGCAGTACTTC
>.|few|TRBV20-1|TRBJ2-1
CSAKTAVSYNEQFF
TGCAGTGCCAAGACGGCAGTCTCCTACAATGAGCAGTTCTTC
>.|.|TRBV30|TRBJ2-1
CAWSVRVGASYNEQFF
TGTGCCTGGAGTGTACGGGTGGGAGCCTCCTACAATGAGCAGTTCTTC
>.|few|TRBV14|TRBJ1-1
CASSQYPAMNTEAFF
TGTGCCAGCAGCCAATATCCGGCCATGAACACTGAAGCTTTCTTT
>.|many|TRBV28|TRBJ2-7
CASSSAIYEQYF
TGTGCCAGCAGTTCCGCGATCTACGAGCAGTACTTC
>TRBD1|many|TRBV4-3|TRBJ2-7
CASSQYPGQGSEQYF
TGCGCCAGCAGCCAATACCCCGGACAGGGAAGCGAGCAGTACTTC
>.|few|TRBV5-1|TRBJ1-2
CASSSVGGTNYGYTF
TGCGCCAGCAGCTCAGTCGGGGGTACCAACTATGGCTACACCTTC
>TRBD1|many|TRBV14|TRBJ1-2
CASSGRDSYGYTF
TGTGCCAGCAGCGGCCGGGACAGCTATGGCTACACCTTC